One and the same sample provided the 7 T cell receptor beta chains below, sequenced in a study of CD8 T cells in Susac syndrome. An amount of RNA that ranged from roughly 0.5 to 1 ug was reverse transcribed with random hexamers. Via MiXCR, TCRdb re-called the immunoSEQ multiplex PCR reads, giving one row per CDR3 protein. The sample has about 210,000 distinct CDR3 sequences, approximately 95% seen once. Sequencing was carried out using CD4+ T cells from PBMCs. These receptors all come from a human donor with multiple sclerosis.

The chain couples TRBV27 to TRBJ1-2; 9 positions agree with TRBD1. V lost 4 bases and J lost 5; bases outside the gene matches: 5. Looked up from germline, CDR1 is MNHEY and CDR2 is SMNVEV (reference sequence). The CDR3 is made up of 14 amino acids. The CDR3 region is CASSSDRGLYGYTF. The CDR3 DNA follows: TGTGCCAGCAGTTCGGACAGGGGATTATATGGCTACACCTTC.

This rearrangement joins TRBV29-1 to TRBJ2-6; 9 bases agree with TRBD1. There are 16 residues in the CDR3. The germline gives CDR1 SQVTM, CDR2 ANQGSEA. J was trimmed by 1 base and V by 4 bases; bases with no gene match: 5. The CDR3 DNA is TGCAGCGTTGGGGGGACAGGGCGGTCTGGGGCCAACGTCCTGACTTTC. Protein: CSVGGTGRSGANVLTF.

The CDR3 loop reads CASSHGREETQYF. DNA for the CDR3: TGTGCCAGCAGCCACGGGAGGGAAGAGACCCAGTACTTC. The rearrangement uses TRBV27 and TRBJ2-5; 8 bases agree with TRBD2. CDR1 MNHEY and CDR2 SMNVEV come from the germline V gene (reference sequence). Trimming at V came to 6 bases and at J to 3 bases, leaving 3 bases not matched to a gene. The CDR3 loop spans 13 amino acids.

The count of this clonotype is one. The chain carries TRBV6-2 or TRBV6-3 and TRBJ1-5, with TRBD1 matching 7 bases. CDR3 length equals 16 residues. V gave up 5 bases and J gave up 5 bases; unmatched junction bases: 12. Germline loops: CDR1 MNHEY, CDR2 SVGEGT. CDR3 sequence (DNA): TGTGCCAGCAGTGACCAACCAGGGGGATCACATCAGCCCCAGCATTTT. Its translation: CASSDQPGGSHQPQHF.

V and J are TRBV20-1 and TRBJ2-4, with TRBD1 matching 7 bases. Trimming at V came to 2 bases and at J to 4 bases, leaving 11 bases not matched to a gene. The CDR3 is made up of 16 amino acids. From germline, CDR1 is DFQATT and CDR2 SNEGSKA (reference sequence). The CDR3 sequence: CSARISNRGLKNIQYF. Written as DNA, the CDR3 is TGCAGTGCTAGAATATCAAACAGGGGCCTTAAAAACATTCAGTACTTC.

The CDR3 nucleotides are TGTGCCAGCAGGCCCCCGGGACTAGCTTACGAGCAGTACTTC. As protein: CASRPPGLAYEQYF. This sequence joins TRBV6-5 and TRBJ2-7; 9 bases are a match to TRBD2. V shed 6 bases, J shed 4 bases, and the junction held 7 bases outside the gene matches. CDR3 length: 14 residues. The germline CDR1 and CDR2 sequences are MNHEY and SVGAGI.

This sequence joins TRBV20-1 and TRBJ2-1; D not certain. Germline V CDR1 and CDR2: DFQATT, SNEGSKA (reference sequence). The CDR3 has 13 residues. Trimming pared 3 bases from V and 0 bases from J, leaving 6 bases between. CDR3 loop: CSASNSSYNEQFF. The CDR3 bases are TGCAGTGCTAGTAATAGCTCCTACAATGAGCAGTTCTTC.